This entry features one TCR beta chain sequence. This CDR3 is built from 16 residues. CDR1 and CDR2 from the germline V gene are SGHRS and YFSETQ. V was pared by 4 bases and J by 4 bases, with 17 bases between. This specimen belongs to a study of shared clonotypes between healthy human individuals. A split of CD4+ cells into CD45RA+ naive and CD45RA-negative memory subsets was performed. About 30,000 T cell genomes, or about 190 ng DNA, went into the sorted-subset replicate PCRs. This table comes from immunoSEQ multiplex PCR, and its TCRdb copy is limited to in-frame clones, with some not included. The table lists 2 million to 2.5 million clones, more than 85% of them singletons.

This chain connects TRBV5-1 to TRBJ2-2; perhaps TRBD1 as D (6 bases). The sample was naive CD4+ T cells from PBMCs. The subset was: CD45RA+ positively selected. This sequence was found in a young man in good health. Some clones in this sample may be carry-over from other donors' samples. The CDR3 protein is CASSQPPGQITGELFF. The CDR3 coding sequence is TGCGCCAGCAGCCAGCCCCCCGGACAGATCACCGGGGAGCTGTTTTTT.